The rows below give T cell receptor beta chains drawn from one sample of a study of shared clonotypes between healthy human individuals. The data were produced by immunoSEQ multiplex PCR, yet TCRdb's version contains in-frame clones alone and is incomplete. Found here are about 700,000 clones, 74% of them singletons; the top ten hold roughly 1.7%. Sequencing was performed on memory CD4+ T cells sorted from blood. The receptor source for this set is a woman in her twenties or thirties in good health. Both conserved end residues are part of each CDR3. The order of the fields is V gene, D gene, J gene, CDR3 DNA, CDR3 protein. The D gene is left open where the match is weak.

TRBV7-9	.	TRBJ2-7	TGTGCCAGCAGCTTCGAGAGCACCTACGAGCAGTACTTC	CASSFESTYEQYF
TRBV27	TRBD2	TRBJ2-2	TGTGCCAGCAGTCCTAGGGGACTAGCGGCCGTATACACCGGGGAGCTGTTTTTT	CASSPRGLAAVYTGELFF
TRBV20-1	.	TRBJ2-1	TGCAGTGCTTTGGGCGATGAGCAGTTCTTC	CSALGDEQFF
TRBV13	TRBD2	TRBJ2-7	TGTGCCAGCAGCTTAGTAGTCGGGAGGCGCTCCTACGAGCAGTACTTC	CASSLVVGRRSYEQYF
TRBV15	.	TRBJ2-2	TGTGCCACTCAAATGAGGGGAGCGGACACCGGGGAGCTGTTTTTT	CATQMRGADTGELFF
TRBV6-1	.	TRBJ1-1	TGTGCCAGTCGCCCTAGACGGAACACTGAAGCTTTCTTT	CASRPRRNTEAFF
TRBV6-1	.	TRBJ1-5	TGTGCCAGCAGTGCGGGGACTGGCAATCAGCCCCAGCATTTT	CASSAGTGNQPQHF
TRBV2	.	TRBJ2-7	TGTGCCAGCAGTGGCCCCTACGAGCAGTACTTC	CASSGPYEQYF
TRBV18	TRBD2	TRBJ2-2	TGTGCCAGCTCACAAAGCTCTAGCGGGATGATCGGGGAGCTGTTTTTT	CASSQSSSGMIGELFF
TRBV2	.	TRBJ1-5	TGTGCCAGCAGGCTCCAGGGGAATCAGCCCCAGCATTTT	CASRLQGNQPQHF
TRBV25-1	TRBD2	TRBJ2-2	TGTGCCAGCAGAGCGACTAGCAGGTTCGGGGAGCTGTTTTTT	CASRATSRFGELFF
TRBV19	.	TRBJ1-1	TGTGCCAGTAGTACTCAGGGGATGAACACTGAAGCTTTCTTT	CASSTQGMNTEAFF